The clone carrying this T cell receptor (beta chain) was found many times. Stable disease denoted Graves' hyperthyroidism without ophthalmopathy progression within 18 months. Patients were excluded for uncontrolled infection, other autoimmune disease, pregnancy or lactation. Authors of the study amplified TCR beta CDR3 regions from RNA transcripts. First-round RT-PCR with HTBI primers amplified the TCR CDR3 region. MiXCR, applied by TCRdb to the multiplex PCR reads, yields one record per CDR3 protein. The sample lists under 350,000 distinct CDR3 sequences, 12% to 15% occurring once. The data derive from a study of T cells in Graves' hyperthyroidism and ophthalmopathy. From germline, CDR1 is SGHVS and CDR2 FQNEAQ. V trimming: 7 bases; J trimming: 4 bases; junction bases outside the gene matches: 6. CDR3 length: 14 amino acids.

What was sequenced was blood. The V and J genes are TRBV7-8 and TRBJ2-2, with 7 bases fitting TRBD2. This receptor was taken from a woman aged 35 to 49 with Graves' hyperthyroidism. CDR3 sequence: CASNAGEGTGELFF. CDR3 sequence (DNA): TGTGCCAGCAATGCGGGAGAAGGCACCGGGGAGCTGTTTTTT.